The rows below give T cell receptor beta chains drawn from one sample of a study of shared clonotypes between healthy human individuals. The assay was immunoSEQ multiplex PCR, and TCRdb's table has in-frame clones only and misses some. The sample contains 330,000 or so clones, more than 60% of which appear only once. Specimen: memory CD4+ T cells sorted from blood. The source is a man between 25 and 39 years old in good health. Both conserved end residues are part of each CDR3. The D gene is left open where the match is weak. Clone size is shown for a subset of rows, as once, few, many or a class of expanded clone.

v_call: TRBV19; j_call: TRBJ1-5; clone_size: NA; d_call: TRBD1; cdr3_nt: TGTGCCAGTAGTATCCCCGGACAGGGGGTTCAGCCCCAGCATTTT; cdr3_aa: CASSIPGQGVQPQHF
v_call: TRBV5-4; j_call: TRBJ2-2; clone_size: NA; d_call: NA; cdr3_nt: TGTGCCACCATTGGCGCGACTGGGAACACCGGGGAGCTGTTTTTT; cdr3_aa: CATIGATGNTGELFF
v_call: TRBV7-6; j_call: TRBJ2-5; clone_size: NA; d_call: NA; cdr3_nt: TGTGCCAGCAGCTTACTCGGGTGGGAGACCCAGTACTTC; cdr3_aa: CASSLLGWETQYF
v_call: TRBV10-3; j_call: TRBJ1-1; clone_size: many; d_call: NA; cdr3_nt: TGTGCCATCAGTGATTGGAAAAGCTTGAACACTGAAGCTTTCTTT; cdr3_aa: CAISDWKSLNTEAFF
v_call: TRBV5-5; j_call: TRBJ2-7; clone_size: NA; d_call: TRBD2; cdr3_nt: TGTGCCAGCAGCTCTTACGGGACTAGCGGGAGATCGGCGCAGTACTTC; cdr3_aa: CASSSYGTSGRSAQYF
v_call: TRBV7-2; j_call: TRBJ2-4; clone_size: NA; d_call: NA; cdr3_nt: TGTGCCAGCAGCTCTCCGGGAGACGAAAACATTCAGTACTTC; cdr3_aa: CASSSPGDENIQYF
v_call: TRBV5-1; j_call: TRBJ2-5; clone_size: NA; d_call: NA; cdr3_nt: TGCGCCAGCAGCCCGGGGGTAGAGACCCAGTACTTC; cdr3_aa: CASSPGVETQYF
v_call: TRBV5-5; j_call: TRBJ1-3; clone_size: once; d_call: TRBD1; cdr3_nt: TGTGCCAGCAGGCTCCAGGGGGGCTCTGGAAACACCATATATTTT; cdr3_aa: CASRLQGGSGNTIYF
v_call: TRBV5-6; j_call: TRBJ2-5; clone_size: NA; d_call: TRBD2; cdr3_nt: TGTGCCAGCAGCGCATTGACTAGCGTAAACCAAGAGACCCAGTACTTC; cdr3_aa: CASSALTSVNQETQYF
v_call: TRBV18; j_call: TRBJ2-6; clone_size: NA; d_call: NA; cdr3_nt: TGTGCCAGCTCACCAACCCAGGACCTCTCTGGGGCCAACGTCCTGACTTTC; cdr3_aa: CASSPTQDLSGANVLTF
v_call: TRBV10-3; j_call: TRBJ2-1; clone_size: once; d_call: TRBD1; cdr3_nt: TGTGCCATCAACGACAGGGGGCGCGATGAGCAGTTCTTC; cdr3_aa: CAINDRGRDEQFF
v_call: TRBV18; j_call: TRBJ2-7; clone_size: NA; d_call: TRBD1; cdr3_nt: TGTGCCAGCTCACCCCGGGGACAGGGTGGCTACGAGCAGTACTTC; cdr3_aa: CASSPRGQGGYEQYF
v_call: TRBV21-1; j_call: TRBJ2-5; clone_size: once; d_call: NA; cdr3_nt: TGTGCCTACAGACCGGGCCTTGGAGAGACCCAGTACTTC; cdr3_aa: CAYRPGLGETQYF
v_call: TRBV14; j_call: TRBJ1-2; clone_size: once; d_call: TRBD1; cdr3_nt: TGTGCCAGCAGCCAAGCCGGGACAGGGGTCTATGGCTACACCTTC; cdr3_aa: CASSQAGTGVYGYTF
v_call: TRBV9; j_call: TRBJ2-1; clone_size: NA; d_call: NA; cdr3_nt: TGTGCCAGCAGCGTAAGCAGTGCTGTGGAGCAGTTCTTC; cdr3_aa: CASSVSSAVEQFF
v_call: TRBV18; j_call: TRBJ2-3; clone_size: once; d_call: NA; cdr3_nt: TGTGCCAGCTCACCCTCGGGTACAGATACGCAGTATTTT; cdr3_aa: CASSPSGTDTQYF
v_call: TRBV5-1; j_call: TRBJ2-7; clone_size: once; d_call: NA; cdr3_nt: TGCGCCAGCAGCTTGATCCCGACAGGTAGCACCTACGAGCAGTACTTC; cdr3_aa: CASSLIPTGSTYEQYF
v_call: TRBV7-2; j_call: TRBJ2-1; clone_size: once; d_call: NA; cdr3_nt: TGTGCCAGCAGCGTAACAGGTACTCTTGACTACAATGAGCAGTTCTTC; cdr3_aa: CASSVTGTLDYNEQFF
v_call: TRBV4-2; j_call: TRBJ1-2; clone_size: NA; d_call: NA; cdr3_nt: TGTGCCAGCAGCCGCAAGACCCGAGATGGCTACACCTTC; cdr3_aa: CASSRKTRDGYTF
v_call: TRBV2; j_call: TRBJ2-1; clone_size: NA; d_call: NA; cdr3_nt: TGTGCCAGCACCCCGGGGGACAGTTACAATGAGCAGTTCTTC; cdr3_aa: CASTPGDSYNEQFF
v_call: TRBV15; j_call: TRBJ2-4; clone_size: NA; d_call: NA; cdr3_nt: TGTGCCACCAGCAGAACGACAGTAGCCAAAAACATTCAGTACTTC; cdr3_aa: CATSRTTVAKNIQYF
v_call: TRBV28; j_call: TRBJ2-1; clone_size: NA; d_call: NA; cdr3_nt: TGTGCCAGCAGCCGACGCGGGACAGTTTCCTACAATGAGCAGTTCTTC; cdr3_aa: CASSRRGTVSYNEQFF
v_call: TRBV5-6; j_call: TRBJ1-2; clone_size: NA; d_call: NA; cdr3_nt: TGTGCCAGCAGCTGGAATGTCTGGGGGCTTGGCTACACCTTC; cdr3_aa: CASSWNVWGLGYTF
v_call: TRBV10-3; j_call: TRBJ1-4; clone_size: NA; d_call: TRBD1; cdr3_nt: TGTGCCATCAGGGCCGGGACAGGGGATGAAAAACTGTTTTTT; cdr3_aa: CAIRAGTGDEKLFF
v_call: TRBV9; j_call: TRBJ2-2; clone_size: NA; d_call: NA; cdr3_nt: TGTGCCAGCAGCGTAGTCGTGCGTACCGGGGAGCTGTTTTTT; cdr3_aa: CASSVVVRTGELFF
v_call: TRBV18; j_call: TRBJ2-7; clone_size: once; d_call: NA; cdr3_nt: TGTGCCAGCTCACAGGGACGATTCTACGAGCAGTACTTC; cdr3_aa: CASSQGRFYEQYF
v_call: TRBV28; j_call: TRBJ1-2; clone_size: NA; d_call: TRBD1; cdr3_nt: TGTGCCAGCAGTGCCACCACAGGGGGCATTTTATTGGGGACCTTC; cdr3_aa: CASSATTGGILLGTF
v_call: TRBV29-1; j_call: TRBJ2-3; clone_size: NA; d_call: TRBD2; cdr3_nt: TGCAGCGTTGTAGTTGCGGGAGGGAGCACAGATACGCAGTATTTT; cdr3_aa: CSVVVAGGSTDTQYF
v_call: TRBV29-1; j_call: TRBJ2-1; clone_size: NA; d_call: NA; cdr3_nt: TGCAGCGTTGATATTTCGGGGGCCCTAAATGAGCAGTTCTTC; cdr3_aa: CSVDISGALNEQFF
v_call: TRBV7-2; j_call: TRBJ2-3; clone_size: NA; d_call: NA; cdr3_nt: TGTGCCAGCACCTCGTCGGATACGCAGTATTTT; cdr3_aa: CASTSSDTQYF
v_call: TRBV7-9; j_call: TRBJ1-3; clone_size: NA; d_call: TRBD1; cdr3_nt: TGTGCCAGCAGCTTCGCCCCACAGGGGGCGAGAAACACCATATATTTT; cdr3_aa: CASSFAPQGARNTIYF
v_call: TRBV5-4; j_call: TRBJ1-4; clone_size: many; d_call: NA; cdr3_nt: TGTGCCAGCAGCGGCCAGGGTACGGGTGAAAAACTGTTTTTT; cdr3_aa: CASSGQGTGEKLFF
v_call: TRBV2; j_call: TRBJ1-1; clone_size: NA; d_call: TRBD1; cdr3_nt: TGTGCCAGCAGAGACAGGGGGAGGTACACTGAAGCTTTCTTT; cdr3_aa: CASRDRGRYTEAFF
v_call: TRBV27; j_call: TRBJ1-4; clone_size: once; d_call: NA; cdr3_nt: TGTGCCAGCAGCCGTGTGGGAGAAAAACTGTTTTTT; cdr3_aa: CASSRVGEKLFF
v_call: TRBV7-8; j_call: TRBJ2-7; clone_size: NA; d_call: NA; cdr3_nt: TGTGCCAGCAGCTTAGTCAATCAACAAGCCTACGAGCAGTACTTC; cdr3_aa: CASSLVNQQAYEQYF
v_call: TRBV29-1; j_call: TRBJ2-2; clone_size: once; d_call: TRBD2; cdr3_nt: TGCAGCGTCGCGCAGGGACTAGCGGGCGGCACCGGGGAGCTGTTTTTT; cdr3_aa: CSVAQGLAGGTGELFF
v_call: TRBV19; j_call: TRBJ1-5; clone_size: NA; d_call: TRBD1; cdr3_nt: TGTGCCAGTAGTATTAACGGACAGGGAGATCAGCCCCAGCATTTT; cdr3_aa: CASSINGQGDQPQHF
v_call: TRBV28; j_call: TRBJ2-6; clone_size: NA; d_call: TRBD1; cdr3_nt: TGTGCCACCACGGACAGGGGGGCTCCTGGGGCCAACGTCCTGACTTTC; cdr3_aa: CATTDRGAPGANVLTF
v_call: TRBV28; j_call: TRBJ1-5; clone_size: NA; d_call: NA; cdr3_nt: TGTGCCAGCACCTCCTACCTCGACATTCAGCCCCAGCATTTT; cdr3_aa: CASTSYLDIQPQHF
v_call: TRBV6-6; j_call: TRBJ2-7; clone_size: once; d_call: NA; cdr3_nt: TGTGCCAGCAGTCAAAAACCAATTTCCGAGCAGTACTTC; cdr3_aa: CASSQKPISEQYF
v_call: TRBV7-9; j_call: TRBJ1-4; clone_size: NA; d_call: NA; cdr3_nt: TGTGCCAGCAGCCCTCCCCTGGGGGTGCCGGGCGAAAAACTGTTTTTT; cdr3_aa: CASSPPLGVPGEKLFF
v_call: TRBV5-6; j_call: TRBJ2-1; clone_size: NA; d_call: NA; cdr3_nt: TGTGCCAGCAGCTTTCCCTCCTCGACACTTTACAATGAGCAGTTCTTC; cdr3_aa: CASSFPSSTLYNEQFF
v_call: TRBV7-6; j_call: TRBJ2-2; clone_size: many; d_call: TRBD2; cdr3_nt: TGTGCCAGCAGCTTAGTGGAGACTAGCGGCAGCGGGGAGCTGTTTTTT; cdr3_aa: CASSLVETSGSGELFF
v_call: TRBV18; j_call: TRBJ2-5; clone_size: NA; d_call: NA; cdr3_nt: TGTGCCAGCTCACCACCGGAAGAGACCCAGTACTTC; cdr3_aa: CASSPPEETQYF
v_call: TRBV30; j_call: TRBJ1-4; clone_size: few; d_call: TRBD1; cdr3_nt: TGTGCCTGGAGTGTAGGGACAGGGGAGGAAAAACTGTTTTTT; cdr3_aa: CAWSVGTGEEKLFF
v_call: TRBV2; j_call: TRBJ1-5; clone_size: few; d_call: NA; cdr3_nt: TGTGCCAGCAGTGTCGGAGCCCCGTCGCCCCAGCATTTT; cdr3_aa: CASSVGAPSPQHF
v_call: TRBV14; j_call: TRBJ2-5; clone_size: NA; d_call: TRBD1; cdr3_nt: TGTGCCAGCAGCTCGAGGACAGGGAGAGAGACCCAGTACTTC; cdr3_aa: CASSSRTGRETQYF